Following are 15 T cell receptor beta chains from one sample sequenced in a study of blood T cell repertoires in COVID-19. Assay: immunoSEQ multiplex PCR; the TCRdb copy retains only in-frame clones and omits some. The data show 84,000 or so clones, with roughly 74% seen just once and about 6% held by the top ten. Sequenced material: peripheral blood. The receptor source for this set is a man aged 65 to 79 with COVID-19, enrolled during active disease.

The chain recombines TRBV5-4 with TRBJ2-3; TRBD1 aligns across 12 bases. The J segment lost 7 bases and the V segment lost 4 bases, leaving 13 bases of the junction unmatched. The CDR3 spans 17 residues. Germline lookup yields CDR1 SGHNT and CDR2 YYREEE (reference sequence). The CDR3 sequence is CASSGTGGELGFNTQYF. The CDR3 region has the DNA TGTGCCAGCAGCGGGACAGGGGGCGAACTGGGGTTTAATACGCAGTATTTT. The full variable domain, with the rest looked up from reference TRBV5-4 and TRBJ2-3, is ETGVTQSPTHLIKTRGQQVTLRCSSQSGHNTVSWYQQALGQGPQFIFQYYREEENGRGNFPPRFSGLQFPNYSSELNVNALELDDSALYLCASSGTGGELGFNTQYFGPGTRLTVL.

The chain employs TRBV20-1 and TRBJ2-3; a weak D match, TRBD2 (5 bases). This CDR3 comprises 14 residues. The germline V gene has CDR1 DFQATT and CDR2 SNEGSKA (reference sequence). V was pared by 3 bases and J by 2 bases, with 12 bases between. CDR3 sequence reads: CSASSGGPTDTQYF. CDR3 DNA: TGCAGTGCTAGTTCAGGCGGGCCCACAGATACGCAGTATTTT.

The V and J genes are TRBV21-1 and TRBJ2-1; TRBD2, the table's D call, was not compared with the DNA. TRBV21-1 is a known pseudogene. The CDR3 covers 17 residues. The CDR3 loop reads CASSKEEGREAYNEQFF. The CDR3 DNA is TGTGCCAGCAGCAAAGAAGAAGGGCGGGAGGCCTACAATGAGCAGTTCTTC.

This clone has only a few counts. The chain carries TRBV12-3 or TRBV12-4 and TRBJ1-1; D not resolved. V gave up 2 bases and J gave up 3 bases, with 7 bases separating them. The CDR3 totals 13 residues. The CDR3 spells CASSLSQYTEAFF. Here the CDR3 DNA reads TGTGCCAGCAGTTTAAGTCAGTACACTGAAGCTTTCTTT.

The J gene is TRBJ1-2, the V gene TRBV6-5, with a weak D call TRBD1 (5 bases). Trimming stripped 0 bases from V and 8 bases from J, with 19 bases between. Germline CDR1 MNHEY, CDR2 SVGAGI. The CDR3 extends over 16 amino acids. Here the CDR3 DNA reads TGTGCCAGCAGTTACTCGAATCTGGGGCAGGGCAAGGGCTACACCTTC. This sequence encodes CASSYSNLGQGKGYTF.

J is TRBJ1-2 and V is TRBV6-2 or TRBV6-3; 9 nucleotides align to TRBD1. From germline, CDR1 is MNHEY and CDR2 SVGEGT. Trimming removed 6 bases from V and 4 bases from J; junction bases left unmatched: 12. The CDR3 is 16 amino acids. The CDR3 loop reads CASSPTTGGVRYGYTF. CDR3 bases: TGTGCCAGCAGCCCTACTACAGGGGGCGTACGCTATGGCTACACCTTC.

The chain employs TRBV29-1 and TRBJ2-3; TRBD1 aligns across 7 bases. Trimming cost V 4 bases and J 4 bases; bases outside gene matches: 2. Germline V gives CDR1 SQVTM, CDR2 ANQGSEA. CDR3 length: 12 amino acids. Here the CDR3 reads CSVGDSSDTQYF. In DNA form, the CDR3 reads TGCAGCGTTGGGGACAGTTCAGATACGCAGTATTTT.

The chain is built from TRBV9 and TRBJ2-2; D remains unclear. With 0 bases removed from V and 4 bases from J, the gap between germline ends came to 13 bases. CDR3 length: 16 amino acids. Germline V lookup: CDR1 SGDLS, CDR2 YYNGEE. The CDR3 sequence is CASSVEWAAITGELFF. CDR3 in DNA: TGTGCCAGCAGCGTAGAATGGGCAGCTATCACCGGGGAGCTGTTTTTT.

The V and J genes are TRBV7-3 and TRBJ2-2, with 9 bases matching TRBD1. Germline values: CDR1 SGHTA, CDR2 FQGTGA. V lost 5 bases and J lost 4; bases outside the gene matches: 8. The length of the CDR3 is 16 residues. CDR3 sequence (DNA): TGTGCCAGCAGCCTCCAACAGGGGGCGAGCACCGGGGAGCTGTTTTTT. Its translation is CASSLQQGASTGELFF.

The chain has TRBV11-1 and TRBJ2-4, with 9 bases identical to TRBD1. The CDR3 has 15 amino acids. V lost 5 bases and J lost 3; bases outside the gene matches: 5. CDR1 and CDR2 from the germline V gene are SGHAT and FQDESV (reference sequence). The CDR3 DNA sequence: TGTGCCAGCAGCCCAGCGACAGGGGGCAAAAACATTCAGTACTTC. This translates into CASSPATGGKNIQYF.

This rearrangement joins TRBV18 to TRBJ2-5, with D perhaps matching TRBD2 (5 bases). CDR1 and CDR2 (germline): KGHSH, LQKENI. V lost 0 bases and J 1 base, leaving 9 bases between the germline ends. This CDR3 comprises 15 residues. CDR3 residues: CASSPPPGSQETQYF. The CDR3 DNA sequence: TGTGCCAGCTCACCACCGCCGGGGTCCCAAGAGACCCAGTACTTC.

V gene TRBV11-3 combines with J gene TRBJ2-3; D unresolved. The length of the CDR3 is 18 residues. Per the germline V gene, CDR1 is SGHNT and CDR2 is YENEEA. The ends were cut back, 0 bases at V and 0 bases at J, with 16 bases in the middle. CDR3 sequence reads: CASSLDRSEPSSTDTQYF. CDR3 coding DNA: TGTGCCAGCAGCTTAGATCGCAGCGAGCCGTCTAGCACAGATACGCAGTATTTT.

This chain uses TRBV5-4 with TRBJ2-1; 12 bases fit TRBD2. With V trimmed by 4 bases and J by 9 bases, 8 bases remained unmatched. Per the germline V gene, CDR1 is SGHNT and CDR2 is YYREEE (reference sequence). CDR3 size: 15 residues. CDR3 nucleotide sequence: TGTGCCAGCAGCCTGAGGACTAGCGGGACGGTTGAGCAGTTCTTC. The encoded protein is CASSLRTSGTVEQFF.

This chain links TRBV5-4 with TRBJ1-5; the match to TRBD1 covers 7 bases. This CDR3 is built from 12 residues. The germline CDR1 and CDR2 sequences are SGHNT and YYREEE (reference sequence). Trimming at V came to 4 bases and at J to 7 bases, leaving 2 bases not matched to a gene. CDR3: CASSRDSQPQHF. CDR3 DNA: TGTGCCAGCAGCCGGGACAGCCAGCCCCAGCATTTT. The full variable domain, rest sourced from reference TRBV5-4 and TRBJ1-5, is ETGVTQSPTHLIKTRGQQVTLRCSSQSGHNTVSWYQQALGQGPQFIFQYYREEENGRGNFPPRFSGLQFPNYSSELNVNALELDDSALYLCASSRDSQPQHFGDGTRLSIL.

The rearrangement joins TRBV28 to TRBJ1-4; 7 bases fit TRBD1. The CDR3 length is 16 residues. V was pared by 6 bases and J by 7 bases, with 14 bases of the junction left unmatched. Per germline, CDR1 MDHEN and CDR2 SYDVKM. CDR3 protein: CASRRQGSGPSEKLFF. CDR3 coding DNA: TGTGCCAGCAGGCGACAGGGAAGTGGCCCCAGTGAAAAACTGTTTTTT.